This TCR beta chain was sequenced during a study of shared clonotypes between healthy human individuals. Assay used: immunoSEQ multiplex PCR; TCRdb lists only in-frame clones, some missing. The profile shows roughly 2.1 million clones, more than 85% of them singletons. Germline V gives CDR1 SGHTA, CDR2 FQGNSA. The CDR3 has 17 amino acids. V gave up 2 bases and J gave up 10 bases; unmatched junction bases: 14. Naive CD8 cells comprised CD45RO-negative, CCR7-positively selected cells, excluding terminally differentiated effector memory CD45RA+ cells. The origin of this receptor is a young man in good health. Some clones in this sample may be carry-over from other donors' samples. What was sequenced was naive CD8+ T cells from PBMCs. The J gene is TRBJ2-1, the V gene TRBV7-2, with 10 positions matching TRBD2. CDR3 bases: TGTGCCAGCAGCTTAACTTGGGGACTAGCGCGAGAAGAGGAGCAGTTCTTC. Its protein product is CASSLTWGLAREEEQFF.